The source of this T cell receptor beta chain is a study of molecular identifiers for immune sequencing clone quantification. This clonotype was detected ten times or more. TCRdb itself ran the PCR reads through MiXCR, one entry per CDR3 protein. The sample holds some 320,000 distinct CDR3 sequences, about 22% seen once. This CDR3 is 14 amino acids long. V lost 4 bases and J lost 6, with 13 bases in between. Germline V gene sequence: CDR1 SGHDT, CDR2 YYEEEE. This chain connects TRBV5-6 to TRBJ1-4; D is possibly TRBD1 (5 bases). The receptor comes from a human donor in good health. Some libraries in this study had Jurkat cell RNA spiked in. Sequencing was done on a sample of naive CD8+ T cells from blood, with Jurkat cell RNA spiked in. Subset denoted: FACS-sorted CD8+CD4-CCR7+CD45RA+ naive T cells. The CDR3 sequence: CASSELGPDEKLFF. The CDR3 DNA sequence: TGTGCCAGCAGCGAGTTGGGACCGGATGAAAAACTGTTTTTT.